Listed here are 2 T cell receptor beta chains from one sample, sequenced in a study of cytotoxic CD8 clonotypes in ibrutinib-treated CLL. Assay used: immunoSEQ multiplex PCR; TCRdb lists only in-frame clones, some missing. In the table there are roughly 150,000 clones, about three quarters of which are singletons. The sample consisted of PBMCs, taken after 24 months of ibrutinib treatment. All receptors derive from a human donor with chronic lymphocytic leukemia.

This clone was counted at least ten times. This sequence joins TRBV19 and TRBJ1-1; D remains ambiguous. The CDR3 has 16 residues. CDR1 LNHDA and CDR2 SQIVND come from the germline V gene (reference sequence). The V gene lost 1 base and the J gene lost 0 bases, with 12 bases spanning the gap. In DNA, the CDR3 is TGTGCCAGTAGTATAGTTGCGGGTACAATGAACACTGAAGCTTTCTTT. Translation: CASSIVAGTMNTEAFF.

In DNA form, the CDR3 reads TGTGCCAGCAGTTTAATGGGGGACAGCAAGAATGAAAAACTGTTTTTT. Its translation: CASSLMGDSKNEKLFF. The genes are TRBV28 and TRBJ1-4; 7 bases map to TRBD1. The CDR3 is 16 amino acids. J lost 5 bases, V lost 2 bases, and 8 bases had no gene match. Germline V gene lookup returns CDR1 MDHEN and CDR2 SYDVKM.